This section outlines one T cell receptor (beta chain) sequence together with its context. Its antigen specificity is not known. It has no much larger one-base neighbor in the sample; base qualities were not kept. To sequence the TCRbeta CDR3 region, genomic DNA was isolated from the sorted cells. The immunoSEQ Assay was used to sequence the TCRbeta CDR3 regions. Not all clones reach the TCRdb copy of this immuneACCESS table, which keeps in-frame sequences only. Checked studies attribute under half of the gap to unresolved V genes and leave the rest unexplained. This sample comprises approximately 48,000 clones, around 77% of them detected only once. In total, the top ten clones hold over 2% of the sample. This record belongs to a study of OX40 agonist ivuxolimab in advanced cancers. A note on the overall study: Ivuxolimab was a fully human IgG2 agonistic monoclonal antibody targeting the costimulatory receptor OX40 (CD134). Peripheral TCRbeta sequencing aimed to test whether ivuxolimab altered TCR sequence diversity and caused clonal T-cell expansion. Patients were allowed to have had prior anti-PD-1, anti-PD-L1 or anti-CTLA-4 therapy, and around 37% of the dose-escalation patients had previously received checkpoint inhibitors. The paper covers the monotherapy dose-escalation part of the phase I ivuxolimab trial, which included N of about 51 patients. Partial responses were achieved by three dose-escalation patients, of whom one had hepatocellular carcinoma and two had cutaneous melanoma. Of the roughly 54 patients in dose escalation, around 19 had hepatocellular carcinoma, about 15 had melanoma, 9 had renal cell carcinoma and 9 had head and neck cancer. Intravenous ivuxolimab was administered to patients every 2 weeks at six dose levels: 0.01, 0.1, 0.3, 1.5, 3 and 10 mg/kg. In the dose-escalation cohort, roughly 82% of patients were male, and the mean age was around 65 years with a range of roughly 20 to 85.

After removal of 8 bases from V and 1 base from J, the junction retains 14 bases not matched to a gene. Looking up the germline V gene (reference sequence) yields CDR1 MNHNY and CDR2 SVGAGI. The CDR3 goes from the cysteine to the phenylalanine over 16 residues. Kept here is only the CDR3 DNA, which spans 48 bases and is read in frame from base 1. What the research found in general, with its limitations: In the 0.1-3.0 mg/kg groups, partial responders had among the lowest normalized peripheral clonal expansion, particularly in CD8+ T cells. At doses of 0.1 to 3.0 mg/kg, clonal expansion of both CD4+ and CD8+ T cells in blood was seen between baseline and week 6. Antigen specificity was not determined for the clonally expanded peripheral T cells. Low levels of normalized T-cell clonal expansion were also shown by some nonresponding patients. After ivuxolimab, expanded clones were on average more numerous among CD8+ T cells than among CD4+ T cells.

Patients with a history of autoimmune disease or receiving systemic immunosuppression were excluded from the trial. In every dose cohort, peripheral blood was drawn for TCR sequencing at baseline, cycle 4 day 1, and cycle 7 day 1. The samples were taken from a phase I, first-in-human, multicenter, open-label dose-escalation trial of ivuxolimab. Adults with locally advanced or metastatic melanoma, renal cell, hepatocellular, or head and neck squamous cell carcinoma were enrolled in the trial. Before TCR sequencing, CD4+ T cells and CD8+ T cells were sorted from peripheral blood as separate populations.

The rearranged chain carries TRBV6-6 and TRBJ2-7; a stretch of 7 junction bases matches TRBD2. This TCR was sampled from an adult with an advanced solid tumor such as melanoma, head and neck, liver or kidney cancer. The sample was CD4+ or CD8+ T cells sorted from blood, taken in a trial of the OX40 agonist ivuxolimab. The CDR3 amino acid sequence is: CASVDGQSGGSYEQYF. The nucleotides are TGTGCCAGCGTCGACGGGCAATCGGGAGGTTCCTACGAGCAGTACTTC.